Listed here are 11 T cell receptor beta chains from one sample, sequenced in a study of molecular identifiers for immune sequencing clone quantification. Via MiXCR, TCRdb re-called the PCR reads, giving one row per CDR3 protein. Among approximately 320,000 distinct CDR3 sequences listed, roughly a quarter were seen once. The sample comprised naive CD8+ T cells from blood, with Jurkat cell RNA spiked in. The sample's subset: FACS-sorted CD8+CD4-CCR7+CD45RA+ naive T cells. The origin of the receptors is a human donor in good health. Some libraries in this study had Jurkat cell RNA spiked in.

This clonotype has at least ten counts. The CDR3: CASSFGRPAEQYF. CDR3 in DNA: TGTGCCAGCAGTTTCGGGCGGCCGGCCGAGCAGTACTTC. The chain employs TRBV28 and TRBJ2-7, with unresolved D. The germline V and J ends were trimmed by 3 bases and 6 bases, with 12 bases remaining between them. Germline-derived CDR1 and CDR2 are MDHEN and SYDVKM. CDR3 length: 13 residues.

V usage is TRBV7-9 and J usage is TRBJ1-4; D is ambiguous. The CDR3 totals 12 residues. Between the trimmed V and J ends, which lost 4 bases and 10 bases, there was a span of 10 bases. CDR1 SEHNR and CDR2 FQNEAQ come from the germline V gene (reference sequence). The CDR3 DNA reads TGTGCCAGCAGCTCCCAGGAACGAAAACTGTTTTTT. As protein: CASSSQERKLFF.

In this sample, this clonotype turned up many times. V and J are TRBV7-9 and TRBJ1-4; 7 bases map to TRBD1. The CDR3 has 14 residues. The J segment lost 7 bases and the V segment lost 1 base, leaving 3 bases of the junction unmatched. The germline V gene encodes CDR1 SEHNR and CDR2 FQNEAQ (reference sequence). The CDR3 spells CASSLGQGVEKLFF. DNA of the CDR3: TGTGCCAGCAGCTTAGGACAGGGCGTTGAAAAACTGTTTTTT.

In this sample, this clonotype turned up a few times. The chain joins TRBV13 to TRBJ1-4, with 7 bases that match TRBD1. The V and J ends lost 4 bases and 0 bases, in that order; junction bases with no gene match: 8. Per the germline V gene, CDR1 is PRHDT and CDR2 is FYEKMQ (reference sequence). CDR3 length: 17 amino acids. In DNA, the CDR3 is TGTGCCAGCAGCTATAGGACAGGCGACGCAACTAATGAAAAACTGTTTTTT. Amino acid sequence: CASSYRTGDATNEKLFF.

Ten or more counts support this clonotype. The genes are TRBV5-6 and TRBJ2-4; 8 bases are a match to TRBD1. V was clipped by 4 bases and J by 5 bases; unmatched bases: 5. The CDR3 has 14 residues. Germline V gene data show CDR1 as SGHDT and CDR2 as YYEEEE. The CDR3 DNA is TGTGCCAGCAGCGACGGACAGGGCCAAAACATTCAGTACTTC. It codes for CASSDGQGQNIQYF.

About this clonotype itself: It may be a read error: a sequence one base away is much more abundant. V usage is TRBV29-1 and J usage is TRBJ1-2; no clear D gene. Germline CDR1 reads SQVTM; CDR2 reads ANQGSEA. V lost 4 bases and J lost 3, with 18 bases in between. CDR3 length equals 15 residues. The CDR3 here is CSVGDRSGGYYGYTF. The CDR3 DNA sequence: TGCAGCGTTGGAGATAGAAGCGGTGGGTACTATGGCTACACCTTC.

This rearrangement joins TRBV11-2 to TRBJ2-5; no definite D call. The V gene lost 5 bases and the J gene lost 0 bases, with 10 bases spanning the gap. From germline, CDR1 is SGHAT and CDR2 FQNNGV. The length of the CDR3 is 14 residues. The CDR3: CASSHSVYQETQYF. The DNA for the CDR3 is TGTGCCAGCAGCCACTCAGTGTACCAAGAGACCCAGTACTTC.

DNA of the CDR3: TGTGCCAACATAGGAGGCGGGACACTAGCCAAAAACATTCAGTACTTC. Protein sequence: CANIGGGTLAKNIQYF. The V gene is TRBV10-3, the J gene TRBJ2-4; D possibly matches TRBD1 or TRBD2 (6 bases each). Deletions cut 10 bases from V and 0 bases from J, with 19 bases between. Germline assignment: CDR1 ENHRY and CDR2 SYGVKD. The CDR3 extends over 16 amino acids.

Comments on this clonotype: A much larger clone is a single base away; this may be a read error. The chain uses TRBV5-6 and TRBJ2-7, with TRBD1 as a possible D gene (5 bases). V lost 7 bases and J 4 bases, leaving 15 bases between the germline ends. The germline CDR1 and CDR2 sequences are SGHDT and YYEEEE. CDR3 length: 13 amino acids. The CDR3 region is CASCPGWMYEQYF. The CDR3 coding sequence is TGTGCCAGCTGCCCAGGGTGGATGTACGAGCAGTACTTC.

This clonotype was detected a few times. This chain uses TRBV4-3 with TRBJ2-1; TRBD2 agrees at 9 bases. Germline loops: CDR1 LGHNA, CDR2 YSLEER. V lost 0 bases and J lost 7; bases outside the gene matches: 4. This CDR3 contains 15 residues. The CDR3 protein is CASSQDSGSTNEQFF. The CDR3 nucleotides are TGCGCCAGCAGCCAAGATAGCGGGAGTACGAATGAGCAGTTCTTC.

This clonotype was recorded many times. CDR3 amino acids: CSPRILAGVPYQETQYF. CDR3 bases: TGCAGCCCGCGGATACTAGCGGGAGTCCCGTACCAAGAGACCCAGTACTTC. The V gene is TRBV29-1, the J gene TRBJ2-5, with 11 bases aligning to TRBD2. The CDR3 totals 17 residues. With 8 bases clipped from V and 0 bases from J, the junction kept 14 bases outside the gene matches. Germline V CDR1 and CDR2: SQVTM, ANQGSEA. Full variable domain (outside the CDR3, taken from reference TRBV29-1 and TRBJ2-5): SAVISQKPSRDICQRGTSLTIQCQVDSQVTMMFWYRQQPGQSLTLIATANQGSEATYESGFVIDKFPISRPNLTFSTLTVSNMSPEDSSIYLCSPRILAGVPYQETQYFGPGTRLLVL.